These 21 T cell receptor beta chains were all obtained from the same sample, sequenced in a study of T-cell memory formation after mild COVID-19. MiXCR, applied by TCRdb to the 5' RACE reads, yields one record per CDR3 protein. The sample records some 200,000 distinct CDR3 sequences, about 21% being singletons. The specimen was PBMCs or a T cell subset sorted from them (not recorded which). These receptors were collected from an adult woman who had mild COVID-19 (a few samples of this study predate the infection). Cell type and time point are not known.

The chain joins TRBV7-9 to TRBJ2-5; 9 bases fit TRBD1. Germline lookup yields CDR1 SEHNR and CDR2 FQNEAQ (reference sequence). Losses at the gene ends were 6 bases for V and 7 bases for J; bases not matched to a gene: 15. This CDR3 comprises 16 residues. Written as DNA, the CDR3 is TGTGCCAGCAGTCAATCCTCCGGGACAGGGCTGGTGACCCAGTACTTC. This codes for CASSQSSGTGLVTQYF.

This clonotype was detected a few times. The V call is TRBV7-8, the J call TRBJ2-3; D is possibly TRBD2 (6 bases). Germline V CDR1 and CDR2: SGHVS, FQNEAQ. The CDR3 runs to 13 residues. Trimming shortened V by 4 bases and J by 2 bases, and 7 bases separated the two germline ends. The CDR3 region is CASSSGVTDTQYF. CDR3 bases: TGTGCCAGCAGCTCGGGGGTCACAGATACGCAGTATTTT.

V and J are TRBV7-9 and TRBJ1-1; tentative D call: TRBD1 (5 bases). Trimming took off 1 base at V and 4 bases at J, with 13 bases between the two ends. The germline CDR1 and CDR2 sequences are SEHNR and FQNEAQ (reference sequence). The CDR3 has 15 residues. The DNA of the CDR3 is TGTGCCAGCAGCTTAGTGGGGGGGTCGAGCACTGAAGCTTTCTTT. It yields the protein CASSLVGGSSTEAFF. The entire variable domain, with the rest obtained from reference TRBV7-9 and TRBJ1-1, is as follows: DTGVSQNPRHKITKRGQNVTFRCDPISEHNRLYWYRQTLGQGPEFLTYFQNEAQLEKSRLLSDRFSAERPKGSFSTLEIQRTEQGDSAMYLCASSLVGGSSTEAFFGQGTRLTVV.

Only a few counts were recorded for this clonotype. The CDR3 DNA reads as TGTGCCAGCAGCTTAACCCCCGCGGGAGCGGGGAACACCGGGGAGCTGTTTTTT. Its protein is CASSLTPAGAGNTGELFF. The chain joins TRBV11-2 to TRBJ2-2; 7 bases agree with TRBD2. The CDR3 loop spans 18 amino acids. The junction had 10 bases not matched to a gene; V was cut back by 2 bases and J by 1 base. The V gene's germline CDR1 is SGHAT and CDR2 FQNNGV.

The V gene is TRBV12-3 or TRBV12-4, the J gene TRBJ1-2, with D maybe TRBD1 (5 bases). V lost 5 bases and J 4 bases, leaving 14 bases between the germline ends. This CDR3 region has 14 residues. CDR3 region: CASSPSGTAYGYTF. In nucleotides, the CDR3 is TGTGCCAGCAGTCCGTCCGGGACGGCCTATGGCTACACCTTC.

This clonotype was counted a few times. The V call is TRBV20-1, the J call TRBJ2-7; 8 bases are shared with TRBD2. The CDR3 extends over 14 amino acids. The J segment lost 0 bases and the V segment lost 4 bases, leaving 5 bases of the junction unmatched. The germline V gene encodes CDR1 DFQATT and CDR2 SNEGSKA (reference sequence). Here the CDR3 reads CSAMTSDNSYEQYF. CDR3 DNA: TGCAGTGCTATGACTAGCGACAACTCCTACGAGCAGTACTTC.

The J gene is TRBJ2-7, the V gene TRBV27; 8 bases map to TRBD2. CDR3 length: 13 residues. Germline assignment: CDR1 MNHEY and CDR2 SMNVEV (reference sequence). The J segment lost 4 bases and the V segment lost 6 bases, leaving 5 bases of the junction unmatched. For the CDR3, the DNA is TGTGCCAGCAGCCCGGGGGGGCCTTACGAGCAGTACTTC. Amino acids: CASSPGGPYEQYF.

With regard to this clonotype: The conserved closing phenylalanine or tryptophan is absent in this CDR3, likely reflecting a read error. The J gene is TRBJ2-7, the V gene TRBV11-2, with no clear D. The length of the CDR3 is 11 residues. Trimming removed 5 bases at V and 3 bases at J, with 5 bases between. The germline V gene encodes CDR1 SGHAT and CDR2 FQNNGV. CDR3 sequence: CASSQNYEQYL. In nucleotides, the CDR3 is TGTGCCAGCAGCCAAAACTACGAGCAGTACTTG.

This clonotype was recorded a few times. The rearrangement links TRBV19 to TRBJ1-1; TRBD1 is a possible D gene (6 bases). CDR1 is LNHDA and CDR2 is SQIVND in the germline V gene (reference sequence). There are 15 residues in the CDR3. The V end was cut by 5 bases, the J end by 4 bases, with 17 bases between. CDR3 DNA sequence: TGTGCCAGTAGTCCCTTGACAGGATGGGCCACTGAAGCTTTCTTT. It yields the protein CASSPLTGWATEAFF.

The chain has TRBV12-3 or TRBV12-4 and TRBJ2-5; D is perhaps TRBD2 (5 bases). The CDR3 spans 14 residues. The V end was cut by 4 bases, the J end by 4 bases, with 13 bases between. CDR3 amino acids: CASSSTVAGETQYF. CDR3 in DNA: TGTGCCAGCAGTTCGACCGTGGCGGGAGAGACCCAGTACTTC.

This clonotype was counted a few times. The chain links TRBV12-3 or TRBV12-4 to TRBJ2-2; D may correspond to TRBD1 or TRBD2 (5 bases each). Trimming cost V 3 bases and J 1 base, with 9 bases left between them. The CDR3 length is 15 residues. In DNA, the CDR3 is TGTGCCAGCAGTTTGGGGGTTCTGAACACCGGGGAGCTGTTTTTT. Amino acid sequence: CASSLGVLNTGELFF.

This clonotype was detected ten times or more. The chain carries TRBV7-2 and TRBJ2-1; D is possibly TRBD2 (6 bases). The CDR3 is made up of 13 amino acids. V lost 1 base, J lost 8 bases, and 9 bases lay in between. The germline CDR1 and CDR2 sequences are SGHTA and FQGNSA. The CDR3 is CASSLGDFYEQFF. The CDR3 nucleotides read TGTGCCAGCAGCTTAGGGGACTTCTATGAGCAGTTCTTC.

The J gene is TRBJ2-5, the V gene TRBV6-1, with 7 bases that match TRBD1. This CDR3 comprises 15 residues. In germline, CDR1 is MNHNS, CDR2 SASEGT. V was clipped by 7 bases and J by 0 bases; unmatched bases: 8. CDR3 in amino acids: CASISGTAYQETQYF. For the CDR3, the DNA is TGTGCCAGCATTTCCGGGACAGCGTACCAAGAGACCCAGTACTTC.

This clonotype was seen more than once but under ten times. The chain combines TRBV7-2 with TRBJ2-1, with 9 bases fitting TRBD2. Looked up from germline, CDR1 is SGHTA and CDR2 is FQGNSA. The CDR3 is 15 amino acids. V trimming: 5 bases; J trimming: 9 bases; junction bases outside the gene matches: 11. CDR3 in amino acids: CASSLTSGLKVEQFF. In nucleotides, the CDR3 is TGTGCCAGCAGCCTAACTAGCGGGTTGAAGGTTGAGCAGTTCTTC.

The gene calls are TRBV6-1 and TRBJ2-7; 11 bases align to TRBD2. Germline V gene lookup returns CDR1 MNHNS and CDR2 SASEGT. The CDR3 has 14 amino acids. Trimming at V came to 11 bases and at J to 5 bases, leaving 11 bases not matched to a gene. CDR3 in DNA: TGTGCCTCCCTTAGCGGGGGGGCTTCAGACGAGCAGTACTTC. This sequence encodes CASLSGGASDEQYF.

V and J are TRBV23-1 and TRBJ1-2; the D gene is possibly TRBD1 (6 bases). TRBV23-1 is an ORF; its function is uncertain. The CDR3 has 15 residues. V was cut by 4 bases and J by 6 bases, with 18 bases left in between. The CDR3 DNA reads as TGCGCCAGCAGTCCCTCCCGGGACATATTCAATGGCTACACCTTC. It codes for CASSPSRDIFNGYTF.

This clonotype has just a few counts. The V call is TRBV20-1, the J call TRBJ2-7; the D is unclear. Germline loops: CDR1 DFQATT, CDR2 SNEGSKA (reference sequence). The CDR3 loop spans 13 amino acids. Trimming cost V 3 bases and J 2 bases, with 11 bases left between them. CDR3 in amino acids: CSASFEAAYEQYF. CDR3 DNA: TGCAGTGCTAGCTTTGAGGCCGCCTACGAGCAGTACTTC.

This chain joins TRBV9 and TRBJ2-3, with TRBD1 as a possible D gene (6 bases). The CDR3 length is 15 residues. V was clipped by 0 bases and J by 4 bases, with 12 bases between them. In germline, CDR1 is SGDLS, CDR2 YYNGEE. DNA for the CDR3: TGTGCCAGCAGCGTAGGAGGGGGTGAGTCAGATACGCAGTATTTT. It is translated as CASSVGGGESDTQYF.

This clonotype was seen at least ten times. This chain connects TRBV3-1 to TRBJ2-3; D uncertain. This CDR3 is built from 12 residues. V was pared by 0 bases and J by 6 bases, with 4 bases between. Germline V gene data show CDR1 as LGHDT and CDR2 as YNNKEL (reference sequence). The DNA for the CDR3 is TGTGCCAGCAGCCAAGAGAGGGATACGCAGTATTTT. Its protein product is CASSQERDTQYF.

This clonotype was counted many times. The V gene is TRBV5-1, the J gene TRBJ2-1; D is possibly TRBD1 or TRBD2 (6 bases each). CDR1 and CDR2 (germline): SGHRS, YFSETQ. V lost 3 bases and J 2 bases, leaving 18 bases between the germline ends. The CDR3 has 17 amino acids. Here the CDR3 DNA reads TGCGCCAGCAGCTGGGGGGCTGGTAGCGTAGCCTACAATGAGCAGTTCTTC. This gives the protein CASSWGAGSVAYNEQFF.

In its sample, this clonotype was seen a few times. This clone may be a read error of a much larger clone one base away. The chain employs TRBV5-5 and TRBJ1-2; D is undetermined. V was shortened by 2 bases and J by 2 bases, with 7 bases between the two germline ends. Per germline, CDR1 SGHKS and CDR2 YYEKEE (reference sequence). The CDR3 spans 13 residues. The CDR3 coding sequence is TGTGCCAGCAGCTTAACCAGGAACTATGGCTACACCTTC. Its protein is CASSLTRNYGYTF.